This entry features one T cell receptor beta chain sequence. CDR3 length: 16 amino acids. The V gene lost 1 base and the J gene lost 5 bases, with 18 bases spanning the gap. The germline gives CDR1 MGHRA, CDR2 YSYEKL. The data were produced by immunoSEQ multiplex PCR, yet TCRdb's version contains in-frame clones alone and is incomplete. The table lists some 110,000 clones, approximately 88% of them singletons. The data were obtained in a study of T cell responses to AZD1222 COVID-19 vaccine. The chain recombines TRBV4-1 with TRBJ2-7; perhaps TRBD1 as D (6 bases). The origin of this receptor is an adult in good health. The specimen comprised peripheral blood, sampled on day 0 of AZD1222 vaccination. The CDR3 DNA is TGCGCCAGCAGCCAAGCAACGGGGACATTCGGGAACGAGCAGTACTTC. This translates into CASSQATGTFGNEQYF.